A single sample is the source of the 8 T cell receptor beta chains below, sequenced in a study of OX40 agonist ivuxolimab in advanced cancers. TCRdb's copy holds only in-frame clones and misses some; the assay was immunoSEQ multiplex PCR. The sample has about 49,000 clones, 85% to 90% seen once. The sample here was CD4+ or CD8+ T cells sorted from blood, taken in a trial of the OX40 agonist ivuxolimab. Source of these receptors: an adult with an advanced solid tumor such as melanoma, head and neck, liver or kidney cancer.

The V and J genes are TRBV7-9 and TRBJ2-7; 10 bases match TRBD1. This CDR3 comprises 15 residues. V shed 1 base, J shed 1 base, and the junction held 1 base outside the gene matches. Germline-derived CDR1 and CDR2 are SEHNR and FQNEAQ (reference sequence). CDR3: CASSLGTGGSYEQYF. The CDR3 region has the DNA TGTGCCAGCAGCTTAGGGACAGGGGGTTCCTACGAGCAGTACTTC.

This chain joins TRBV5-4 and TRBJ2-3; D may be TRBD1 (7 bases). Deletions cut 4 bases from V and 4 bases from J, with 13 bases between. CDR1 and CDR2 from the germline V gene are SGHNT and YYREEE (reference sequence). There are 14 residues in the CDR3. In DNA form, the CDR3 reads TGTGCCAGCAGCGGGCAGGGGGGCCCAGATACGCAGTATTTT. This gives the protein CASSGQGGPDTQYF.

The chain recombines TRBV7-2 with TRBJ2-7, with D possibly being TRBD1 (6 bases). This CDR3 region has 14 residues. Germline CDR1 SGHTA, CDR2 FQGNSA. Trimming removed 3 bases from V and 4 bases from J, with 13 bases in between. CDR3: CASSFQDSLYEQYF. DNA of the CDR3: TGTGCCAGCAGCTTTCAGGACAGTTTATACGAGCAGTACTTC.

CDR3 sequence: CASSEVRRTYEQYF. Written as DNA, the CDR3 is TGTGCCAGCAGTGAAGTCCGCCGTACCTACGAGCAGTACTTC. V usage is TRBV6-1 and J usage is TRBJ2-7; D unclear. This CDR3 is built from 14 residues. Trimming pared 1 base from V and 2 bases from J, leaving 9 bases between. Germline V gives CDR1 MNHNS, CDR2 SASEGT.

This chain uses TRBV18 with TRBJ1-2, with D unresolved. Germline CDR1 KGHSH, CDR2 LQKENI. CDR3 length: 12 amino acids. V lost 1 base to trimming and J lost 5 bases, with 5 bases between them. The CDR3: CASSPRQYGYTF. The CDR3 DNA reads as TGTGCCAGCTCACCACGGCAGTATGGCTACACCTTC.

The chain joins TRBV11-2 to TRBJ1-1; a weak D match, TRBD1 (5 bases). Germline-derived CDR1 and CDR2 are SGHAT and FQNNGV. The CDR3 is 14 residues long. Trimming cost V 3 bases and J 2 bases, with 10 bases left between them. DNA for the CDR3: TGTGCCAGCAGCTTCGGGGGACTTAACACTGAAGCTTTCTTT. Its protein is CASSFGGLNTEAFF.

The chain couples TRBV5-5 to TRBJ2-7; D not certain. The CDR3 extends over 12 amino acids. Germline V gene lookup returns CDR1 SGHKS and CDR2 YYEKEE (reference sequence). The germline V and J ends were trimmed by 3 bases and 2 bases, with 6 bases remaining between them. The DNA for the CDR3 is TGTGCCAGCAGCTGGGGTCCCTACGAGCAGTACTTC. Translating it yields CASSWGPYEQYF.

This chain joins TRBV29-1 and TRBJ2-1; D unresolved. The CDR3 contains 9 residues. The germline V gene encodes CDR1 SQVTM and CDR2 ANQGSEA. Between the trimmed V and J ends, which lost 4 bases and 10 bases, there was a span of 5 bases. The CDR3 DNA sequence: TGCAGCGTTGGGATCGAGCAGTTCTTC. Its protein product is CSVGIEQFF.